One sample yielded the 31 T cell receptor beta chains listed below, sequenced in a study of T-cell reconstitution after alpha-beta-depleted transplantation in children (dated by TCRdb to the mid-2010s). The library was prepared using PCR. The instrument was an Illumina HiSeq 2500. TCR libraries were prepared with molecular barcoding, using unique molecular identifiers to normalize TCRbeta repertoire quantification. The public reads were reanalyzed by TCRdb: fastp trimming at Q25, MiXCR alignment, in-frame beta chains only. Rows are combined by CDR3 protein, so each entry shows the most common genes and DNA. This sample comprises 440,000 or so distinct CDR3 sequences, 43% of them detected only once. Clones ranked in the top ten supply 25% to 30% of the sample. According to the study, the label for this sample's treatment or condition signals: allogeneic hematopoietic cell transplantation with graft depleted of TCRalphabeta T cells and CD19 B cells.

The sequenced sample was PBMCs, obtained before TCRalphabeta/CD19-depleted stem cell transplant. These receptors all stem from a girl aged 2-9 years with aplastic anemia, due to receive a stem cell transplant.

CDR3 sequence reads: CASSPTSEQFF. Written as DNA, the CDR3 is TGTGCCAGCTCCCCCACCTCTGAGCAGTTCTTC. The chain combines TRBV18 with TRBJ2-1; D gene unclear. Germline values: CDR1 KGHSH, CDR2 LQKENI. The CDR3 runs to 11 residues. V lost 6 bases and J 9 bases, leaving 9 bases between the germline ends.

Here the CDR3 DNA reads TGCAGTGCTCCGAGCCTAGCGGGAGGCGGAGAGTTCTTC. Protein product: CSAPSLAGGGEFF. The chain links TRBV20-1 to TRBJ2-1; 11 nucleotides agree with TRBD2. Trimming took 5 bases from V and 14 from J; bases not matched to a gene: 11. CDR1 is DFQATT, CDR2 SNEGSKA, per germline (reference sequence). The CDR3 contains 13 residues.

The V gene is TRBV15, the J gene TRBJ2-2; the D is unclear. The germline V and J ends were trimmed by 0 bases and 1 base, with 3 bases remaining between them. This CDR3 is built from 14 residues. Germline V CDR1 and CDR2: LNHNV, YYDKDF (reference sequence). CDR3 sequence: CATSRDRNTGELFF. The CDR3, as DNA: TGTGCCACCAGCAGAGATAGGAACACCGGGGAGCTGTTTTTT.

The CDR3 DNA is TGTGCCAGCAGCTTAGCCCTGGGGGTGGAGACCCAGTACTTC. It codes for CASSLALGVETQYF. The genes are TRBV7-2 and TRBJ2-5; D is perhaps TRBD1 or TRBD2 (5 bases each). Germline loops: CDR1 SGHTA, CDR2 FQGNSA. The CDR3 is 14 amino acids. V was cut by 0 bases and J by 5 bases, with 10 bases left in between.

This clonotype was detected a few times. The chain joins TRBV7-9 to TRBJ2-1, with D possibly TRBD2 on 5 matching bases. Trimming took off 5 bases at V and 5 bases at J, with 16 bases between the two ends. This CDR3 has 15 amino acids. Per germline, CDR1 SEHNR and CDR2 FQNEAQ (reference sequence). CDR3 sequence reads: CASSLTITSNNEQFF. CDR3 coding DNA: TGTGCCAGCAGCCTTACCATTACTAGTAACAATGAGCAGTTCTTC. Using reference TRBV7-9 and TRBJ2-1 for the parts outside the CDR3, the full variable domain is DTGVSQNPRHKITKRGQNVTFRCDPISEHNRLYWYRQTLGQGPEFLTYFQNEAQLEKSRLLSDRFSAERPKGSFSTLEIQRTEQGDSAMYLCASSLTITSNNEQFFGPGTRLTVL.

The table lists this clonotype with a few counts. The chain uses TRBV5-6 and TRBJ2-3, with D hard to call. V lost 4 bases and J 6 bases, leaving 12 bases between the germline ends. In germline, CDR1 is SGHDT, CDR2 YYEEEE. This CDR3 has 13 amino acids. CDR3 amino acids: CASSPVRSDTQYF. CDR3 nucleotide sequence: TGTGCCAGCAGCCCCGTCAGGAGTGATACGCAGTATTTT.

CDR3 DNA: TGTGCCAGCAGCCTCTCGGGACTAGCGGGGAATGAGCAGTTCTTC. This translates into CASSLSGLAGNEQFF. The chain links TRBV7-2 to TRBJ2-1, with TRBD2 matching over 13 bases. The germline V gene has CDR1 SGHTA and CDR2 FQGNSA. Trimming removed 5 bases from V and 7 bases from J; junction bases left unmatched: 5. This CDR3 spans 15 amino acids. Full variable domain (remainder filled in from reference TRBV7-2 and TRBJ2-1): GAGVSQSPSNKVTEKGKDVELRCDPISGHTALYWYRQSLGQGLEFLIYFQGNSAPDKSGLPSDRFSAERTGGSVSTLTIQRTQQEDSAVYLCASSLSGLAGNEQFFGPGTRLTVL.

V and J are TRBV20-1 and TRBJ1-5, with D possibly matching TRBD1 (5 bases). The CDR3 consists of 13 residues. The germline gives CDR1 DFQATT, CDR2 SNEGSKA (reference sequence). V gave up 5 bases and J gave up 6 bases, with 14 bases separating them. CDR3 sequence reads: CSAPRGVGQPQHF. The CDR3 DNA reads TGCAGTGCTCCGAGAGGGGTCGGTCAGCCCCAGCATTTT.

CDR3 DNA: TGCAGTGCGAAAGGGGGCGGCTACACCTTC. It codes for CSAKGGGYTF. This rearrangement joins TRBV20-1 to TRBJ1-2; 7 bases line up with TRBD1. J was trimmed by 8 bases and V by 6 bases; bases with no gene match: 3. This CDR3 has 10 residues. The germline V gene has CDR1 DFQATT and CDR2 SNEGSKA (reference sequence).

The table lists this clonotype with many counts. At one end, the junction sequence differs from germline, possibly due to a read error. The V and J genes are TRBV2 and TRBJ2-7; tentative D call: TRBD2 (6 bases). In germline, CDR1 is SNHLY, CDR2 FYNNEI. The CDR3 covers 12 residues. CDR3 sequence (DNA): TGTGCCAGCACCCAACTCCCCGGGACTTACCTCTTC. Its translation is CASTQLPGTYLF. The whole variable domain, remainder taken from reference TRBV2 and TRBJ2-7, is EPEVTQTPSHQVTQMGQEVILRCVPISNHLYFYWYRQILGQKVEFLVSFYNNEISEKSEIFDDQFSVERPDGSNFTLKIRSTKLEDSAMYFCASTQLPGTYLFGPGTRLTVT.

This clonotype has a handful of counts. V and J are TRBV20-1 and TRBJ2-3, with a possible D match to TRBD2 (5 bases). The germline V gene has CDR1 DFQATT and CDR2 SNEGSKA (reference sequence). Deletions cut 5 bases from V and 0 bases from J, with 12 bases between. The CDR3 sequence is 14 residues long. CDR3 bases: TGCAGTGCTCATCAGCGGTTTAGCACAGATACGCAGTATTTT. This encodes CSAHQRFSTDTQYF.

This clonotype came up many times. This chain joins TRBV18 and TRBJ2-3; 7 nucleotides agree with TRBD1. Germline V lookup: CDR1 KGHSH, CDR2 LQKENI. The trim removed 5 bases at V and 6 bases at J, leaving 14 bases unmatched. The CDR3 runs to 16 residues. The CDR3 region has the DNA TGTGCCAGCTCAGAGGGGACAGCCGAGACCCCGGATACGCAGTATTTT. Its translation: CASSEGTAETPDTQYF.

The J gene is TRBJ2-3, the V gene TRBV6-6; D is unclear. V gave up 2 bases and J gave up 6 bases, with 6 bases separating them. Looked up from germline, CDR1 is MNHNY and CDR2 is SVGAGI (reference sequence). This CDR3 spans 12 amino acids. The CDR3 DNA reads TGTGCCAGCAGTTACGGCTGGGATACGCAGTATTTT. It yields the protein CASSYGWDTQYF.

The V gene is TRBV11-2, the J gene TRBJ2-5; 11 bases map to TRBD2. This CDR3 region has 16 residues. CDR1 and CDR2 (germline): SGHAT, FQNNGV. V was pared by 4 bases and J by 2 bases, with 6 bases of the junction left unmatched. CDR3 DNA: TGTGCCAGCAGCTCCCGGACTAGCGGGTTTCAAGAGACCCAGTACTTC. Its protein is CASSSRTSGFQETQYF.

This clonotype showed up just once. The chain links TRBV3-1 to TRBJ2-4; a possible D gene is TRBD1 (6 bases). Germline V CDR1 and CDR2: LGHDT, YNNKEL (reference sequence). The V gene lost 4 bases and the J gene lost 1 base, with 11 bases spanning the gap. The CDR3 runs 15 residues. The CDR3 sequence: CASSPQGRAKNIQYF. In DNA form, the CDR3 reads TGTGCCAGCAGCCCACAGGGAAGGGCCAAAAACATTCAGTACTTC.

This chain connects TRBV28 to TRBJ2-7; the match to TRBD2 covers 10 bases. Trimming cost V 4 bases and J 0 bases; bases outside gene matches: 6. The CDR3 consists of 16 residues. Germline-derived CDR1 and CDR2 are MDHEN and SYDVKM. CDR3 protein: CASSSRGLAFSYEQYF. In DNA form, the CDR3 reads TGTGCCAGCAGTTCCAGGGGACTAGCGTTCTCCTACGAGCAGTACTTC.

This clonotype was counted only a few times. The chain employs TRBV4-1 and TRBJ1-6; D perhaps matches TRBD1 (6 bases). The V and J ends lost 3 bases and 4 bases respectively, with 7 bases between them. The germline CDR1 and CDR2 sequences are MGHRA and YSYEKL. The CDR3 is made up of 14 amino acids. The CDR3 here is CASSQDSYNSPLHF. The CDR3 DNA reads TGCGCCAGCAGCCAGGACAGTTATAATTCACCCCTCCACTTT.

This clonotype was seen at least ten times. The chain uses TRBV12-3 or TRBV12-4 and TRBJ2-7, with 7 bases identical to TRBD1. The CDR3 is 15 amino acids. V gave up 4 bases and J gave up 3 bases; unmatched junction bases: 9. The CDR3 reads CASSWDTGANYEQYF. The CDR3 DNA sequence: TGTGCCAGCAGTTGGGACACAGGGGCTAACTACGAGCAGTACTTC.

In DNA form, the CDR3 reads TGTGCCAGCAGCGAGGGGACAGGGCCTAATGAGCAGTTCTTC. Encoded protein: CASSEGTGPNEQFF. This sequence joins TRBV5-6 and TRBJ2-1, with TRBD1 identical over 9 bases. The CDR3 is 14 residues long. The ends lost 4 bases at V and 7 bases at J; junction bases unmatched: 6. Germline CDR1 is SGHDT and CDR2 is YYEEEE.

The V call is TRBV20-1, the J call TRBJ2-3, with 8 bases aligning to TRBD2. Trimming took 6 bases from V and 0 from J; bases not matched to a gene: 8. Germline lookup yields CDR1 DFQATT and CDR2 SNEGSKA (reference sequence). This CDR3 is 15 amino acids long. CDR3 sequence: CSAGGAGRSTDTQYF. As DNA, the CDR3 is TGCAGTGCCGGGGGGGCGGGGCGGAGCACAGATACGCAGTATTTT.

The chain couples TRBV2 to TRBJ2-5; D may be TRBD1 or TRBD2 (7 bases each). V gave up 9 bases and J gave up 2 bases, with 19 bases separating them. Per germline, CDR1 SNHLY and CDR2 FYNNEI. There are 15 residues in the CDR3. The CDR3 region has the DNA TGTGCCAGTCTGCGGACTAGGGGGCCTCAAGAGACCCAGTACTTC. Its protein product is CASLRTRGPQETQYF.

The CDR3 bases are TGTGCCAGCAGTTACGGACAGGGTAAAGAGACCCAGTACTTC. Its protein product is CASSYGQGKETQYF. The chain carries TRBV6-5 and TRBJ2-5; 8 bases are a match to TRBD1. With V trimmed by 2 bases and J by 3 bases, 2 bases remained unmatched. Germline CDR1 is MNHEY and CDR2 is SVGAGI. The CDR3 sequence is 14 residues long.

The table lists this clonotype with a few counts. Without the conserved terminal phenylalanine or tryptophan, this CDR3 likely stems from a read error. This CDR3 reads CSASSQNNEQFL. The CDR3 DNA follows: TGCAGTGCTAGTTCCCAGAACAATGAGCAGTTCTTA. This rearrangement joins TRBV20-1 to TRBJ2-1, with D uncertain. The germline V gene has CDR1 DFQATT and CDR2 SNEGSKA (reference sequence). Trimming stripped 3 bases from V and 5 bases from J, with 8 bases between. This CDR3 contains 12 residues.

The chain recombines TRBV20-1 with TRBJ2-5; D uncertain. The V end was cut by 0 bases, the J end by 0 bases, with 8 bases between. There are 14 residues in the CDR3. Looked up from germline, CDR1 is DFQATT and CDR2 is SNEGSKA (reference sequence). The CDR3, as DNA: TGCAGTGCTAGAGATTTAAGAGACCAAGAGACCCAGTACTTC. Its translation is CSARDLRDQETQYF.

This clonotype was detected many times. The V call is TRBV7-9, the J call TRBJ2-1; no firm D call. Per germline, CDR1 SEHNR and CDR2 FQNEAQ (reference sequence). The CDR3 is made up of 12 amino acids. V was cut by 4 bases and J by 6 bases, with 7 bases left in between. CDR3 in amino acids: CASSSVLNEQFF. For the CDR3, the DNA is TGTGCCAGCAGCTCAGTACTCAATGAGCAGTTCTTC.

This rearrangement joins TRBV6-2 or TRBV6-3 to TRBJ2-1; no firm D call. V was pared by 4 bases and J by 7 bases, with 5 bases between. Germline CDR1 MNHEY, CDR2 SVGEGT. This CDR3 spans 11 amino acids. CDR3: CASSWTNEQFF. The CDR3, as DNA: TGTGCCAGCAGTTGGACGAATGAGCAGTTCTTC.

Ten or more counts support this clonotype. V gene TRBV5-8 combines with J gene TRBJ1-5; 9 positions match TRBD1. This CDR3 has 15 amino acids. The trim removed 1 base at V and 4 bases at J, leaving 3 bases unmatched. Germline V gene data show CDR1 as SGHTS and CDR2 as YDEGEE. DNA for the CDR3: TGTGCCAGCAGCTTGATTGGGACAGGGAATCAGCCCCAGCATTTT. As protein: CASSLIGTGNQPQHF. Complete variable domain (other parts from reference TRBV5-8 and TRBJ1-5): EAGVTQSPTHLIKTRGQQATLRCSPISGHTSVYWYQQALGLGLQFLLWYDEGEERNRGNFPPRFSGRQFPNYSSELNVNALELEDSALYLCASSLIGTGNQPQHFGDGTRLSIL.

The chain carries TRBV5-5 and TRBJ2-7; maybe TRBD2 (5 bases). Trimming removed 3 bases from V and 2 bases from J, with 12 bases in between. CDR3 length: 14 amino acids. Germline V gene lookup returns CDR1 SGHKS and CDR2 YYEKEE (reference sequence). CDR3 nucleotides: TGTGCCAGCAGCTGGCGGGCCTCCCCCTACGAGCAGTACTTC. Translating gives CASSWRASPYEQYF.

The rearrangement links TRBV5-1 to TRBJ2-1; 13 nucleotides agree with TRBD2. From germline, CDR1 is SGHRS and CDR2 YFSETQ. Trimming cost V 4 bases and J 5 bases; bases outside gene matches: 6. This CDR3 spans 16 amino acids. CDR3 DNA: TGCGCCAGCAGCCGGGGGGGGACTAGCGGGAACAATGAGCAGTTCTTC. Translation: CASSRGGTSGNNEQFF. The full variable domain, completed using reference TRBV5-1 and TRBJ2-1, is KAGVTQTPRYLIKTRGQQVTLSCSPISGHRSVSWYQQTPGQGLQFLFEYFSETQRNKGNFPGRFSGRQFSNSRSEMNVSTLELGDSALYLCASSRGGTSGNNEQFFGPGTRLTVL.

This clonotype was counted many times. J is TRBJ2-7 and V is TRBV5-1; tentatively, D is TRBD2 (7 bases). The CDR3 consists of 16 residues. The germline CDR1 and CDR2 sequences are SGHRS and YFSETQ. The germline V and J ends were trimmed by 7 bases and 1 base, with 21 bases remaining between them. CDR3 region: CASGQQAISGSYEQYF. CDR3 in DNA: TGCGCCAGCGGACAGCAAGCCATTAGCGGGTCCTACGAGCAGTACTTC.

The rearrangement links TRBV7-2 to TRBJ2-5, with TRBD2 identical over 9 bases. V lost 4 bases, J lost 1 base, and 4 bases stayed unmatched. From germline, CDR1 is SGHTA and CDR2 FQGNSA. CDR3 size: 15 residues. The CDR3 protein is CASSSRGGTQETQYF. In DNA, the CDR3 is TGTGCCAGCAGCTCGCGGGGGGGAACCCAAGAGACCCAGTACTTC.